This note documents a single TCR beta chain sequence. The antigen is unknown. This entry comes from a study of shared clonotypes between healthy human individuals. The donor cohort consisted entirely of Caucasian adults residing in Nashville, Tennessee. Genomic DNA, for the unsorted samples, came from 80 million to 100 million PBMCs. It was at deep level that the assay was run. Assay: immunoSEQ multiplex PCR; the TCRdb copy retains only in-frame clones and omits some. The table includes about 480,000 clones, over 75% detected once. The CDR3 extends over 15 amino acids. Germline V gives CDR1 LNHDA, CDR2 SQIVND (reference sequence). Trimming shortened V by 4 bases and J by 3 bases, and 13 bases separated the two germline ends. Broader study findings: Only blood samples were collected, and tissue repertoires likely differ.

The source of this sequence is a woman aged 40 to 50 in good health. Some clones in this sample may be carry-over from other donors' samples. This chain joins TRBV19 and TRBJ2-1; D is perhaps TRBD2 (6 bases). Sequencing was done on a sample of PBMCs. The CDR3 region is CASSTAGQLYNEQFF. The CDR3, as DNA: TGTGCCAGTAGTACGGCGGGGCAGCTCTACAATGAGCAGTTCTTC.